Below are 24 T cell receptor beta chains sequenced from a single sample in a study of shared clonotypes between healthy human individuals. Some clones are missing from TCRdb's copy, which holds only in-frame ones; the method was immunoSEQ multiplex PCR. Among some 2.1 million clones listed, 95% were seen once. Input material: naive CD4+ T cells sorted from blood. The sample's subset: CD45RA+ positively selected. The receptors shown here come from a man between 18 and 29 years old in good health.

The genes are TRBV6-1 and TRBJ1-2; D may be TRBD1 (6 bases). Germline loops: CDR1 MNHNS, CDR2 SASEGT. Deletions cut 7 bases from V and 4 bases from J, with 19 bases between. This CDR3 region has 15 residues. The CDR3 loop is CASKEGGPSVYGYTF. DNA of the CDR3: TGTGCCAGCAAGGAAGGGGGGCCGTCGGTCTATGGCTACACCTTC.

The count of this clone is one. This chain uses TRBV18 with TRBJ1-5, with D hard to call. V was shortened by 1 base and J by 6 bases, with 13 bases between the two germline ends. Looked up from germline, CDR1 is KGHSH and CDR2 is LQKENI. The CDR3 length is 15 residues. This chain's CDR3 is CASSPLAGVGQPQHF. The CDR3 coding sequence is TGTGCCAGCTCACCACTCGCGGGAGTAGGTCAGCCCCAGCATTTT.

On this clone: Other DNA sequences of this sample code for an identical CDR3. The chain is built from TRBV6-5 and TRBJ2-5; the match to TRBD2 covers 13 bases. J gave up 2 bases and V 6 bases, and 3 bases lay outside the gene matches. Germline V gene lookup returns CDR1 MNHEY and CDR2 SVGAGI. The CDR3 is 15 amino acids. The DNA for the CDR3 is TGTGCCAGCAGCCGACTAGCGGGAGGTCAAGAGACCCAGTACTTC. Protein: CASSRLAGGQETQYF.

The chain employs TRBV5-6 and TRBJ2-4; D is unclear. Germline CDR1 is SGHDT and CDR2 is YYEEEE. This CDR3 is 14 amino acids long. The V and J ends lost 2 bases and 8 bases respectively, with 14 bases between them. The CDR3, as DNA: TGTGCCAGCAGCTTAAAGAACACGGCGGACATTCAGTACTTC. Protein product: CASSLKNTADIQYF.

The chain uses TRBV29-1 and TRBJ2-3; 11 nucleotides line up with TRBD2. V gave up 3 bases and J gave up 4 bases; unmatched junction bases: 6. Germline CDR1 is SQVTM and CDR2 is ANQGSEA. The CDR3 length is 15 residues. CDR3 nucleotides: TGCAGCGTTGACCTAGCGGGAGGACGGGCAGATACGCAGTATTTT. Its translation is CSVDLAGGRADTQYF.

Comments on this clone: Distinct nucleotide sequences in the sample also encode this CDR3. This chain joins TRBV5-1 and TRBJ1-3; no firm D call. Germline values: CDR1 SGHRS, CDR2 YFSETQ. Trimming left V 2 bases short and J 2 bases short, with 11 bases between. CDR3 length: 15 residues. The CDR3 bases are TGCGCCAGCAGCTTAGAAGGGTCTACTGGAAACACCATATATTTT. As protein: CASSLEGSTGNTIYF.

This clone was observed a single time. V is TRBV11-2 and J is TRBJ2-7; either TRBD1 or TRBD2 may supply D (5 bases each). The V gene's germline CDR1 is SGHAT and CDR2 FQNNGV. The CDR3 covers 16 residues. Trimming stripped 5 bases from V and 6 bases from J, with 23 bases between. CDR3 DNA: TGTGCCAGCAGCCCCCGGGACGAATTCCTATGGGGCGAGCAGTACTTC. It is translated as CASSPRDEFLWGEQYF.

V gene TRBV2 combines with J gene TRBJ2-7; unclear D gene. Trimming left V 5 bases short and J 6 bases short, with 20 bases between. The V gene's germline CDR1 is SNHLY and CDR2 FYNNEI. This CDR3 has 15 residues. Here the CDR3 reads CASSSHSMGTTEQYF. CDR3 nucleotide sequence: TGTGCCAGCAGTTCCCACAGCATGGGAACAACCGAGCAGTACTTC.

Comments on this clone: The sample holds other DNA sequences that translate to the same CDR3. The V call is TRBV6-1, the J call TRBJ1-5, with a tentative D call TRBD1 (5 bases). The V gene lost 1 base and the J gene lost 4 bases, with 8 bases spanning the gap. Germline values: CDR1 MNHNS, CDR2 SASEGT. The CDR3 consists of 14 residues. The CDR3 nucleotides read TGTGCCAGCAGTGAAGGGGGGGGGAATCAGCCCCAGCATTTT. It is translated as CASSEGGGNQPQHF.

The chain is built from TRBV6-1 and TRBJ1-5; 7 nucleotides align to TRBD1. V was clipped by 10 bases and J by 0 bases; unmatched bases: 3. CDR1 is MNHNS, CDR2 SASEGT, per germline. This CDR3 has 13 residues. Written as DNA, the CDR3 is TGTGCCACCACAGGGGATAGCAATCAGCCCCAGCATTTT. Amino acid sequence: CATTGDSNQPQHF.

The V gene is TRBV30, the J gene TRBJ2-1; 11 positions agree with TRBD2. V gave up 2 bases and J gave up 6 bases; unmatched junction bases: 6. The germline V gene has CDR1 GTSNPN and CDR2 SVGIG (reference sequence). CDR3 size: 15 residues. This chain's CDR3 is CAWSTGTSGINEQFF. The DNA for the CDR3 is TGTGCCTGGAGTACGGGGACTAGCGGAATCAATGAGCAGTTCTTC.

The chain recombines TRBV6-5 with TRBJ1-1; D not resolved. Germline CDR1 MNHEY, CDR2 SVGAGI. V shed 8 bases and J shed 5 bases, with 15 bases lying between them. This CDR3 region has 13 residues. The CDR3 is CASRGRGGTEAFF. CDR3 bases: TGTGCCAGCCGAGGACGGGGAGGGACTGAAGCTTTCTTT.

The genes are TRBV12-2 and TRBJ1-1. TRBV12-2 is a listed pseudogene. CDR3 size: 16 residues. The DNA of the CDR3 is TGTGCAAGTCGCCCGCGTCTCGCCTTCATGAACACTGAAGCTTTCTTT. It specifies CASRPRLAFMNTEAFF.

The chain joins TRBV7-9 to TRBJ1-4; no clear D gene. The germline V and J ends were trimmed by 5 bases and 8 bases, with 18 bases remaining between them. This CDR3 is 15 amino acids long. The germline V gene encodes CDR1 SEHNR and CDR2 FQNEAQ (reference sequence). DNA of the CDR3: TGTGCCAGCAGCCACAACCCGACGGGCCTCGAAAAACTGTTTTTT. Translating it yields CASSHNPTGLEKLFF.

The gene calls are TRBV10-3 and TRBJ2-1, with 13 bases identical to TRBD2. The length of the CDR3 is 15 residues. The V and J ends lost 3 bases and 8 bases, in that order; junction bases with no gene match: 4. Germline lookup yields CDR1 ENHRY and CDR2 SYGVKD. This CDR3 is CAISEQLAGGDEQFF. The DNA for the CDR3 is TGTGCCATCAGTGAACAACTAGCGGGAGGGGATGAGCAGTTCTTC.

V usage is TRBV5-1 and J usage is TRBJ1-3; tentatively, D is TRBD1 (6 bases). The CDR3 is made up of 17 amino acids. Trimming stripped 3 bases from V and 0 bases from J, with 16 bases between. Germline CDR1 reads SGHRS; CDR2 reads YFSETQ. The CDR3 here is CASSSEPQGSSGNTIYF. The CDR3 DNA sequence: TGCGCCAGCAGCTCGGAACCACAGGGTTCCTCTGGAAACACCATATATTTT.

The chain joins TRBV2 to TRBJ2-1; D gene unclear. The CDR3 extends over 16 amino acids. Per germline, CDR1 SNHLY and CDR2 FYNNEI. Deletions cut 7 bases from V and 5 bases from J, with 21 bases between. CDR3 sequence (DNA): TGTGCCAGCACCTGGCCCCTATCAACATCAGACAATGAGCAGTTCTTC. This sequence encodes CASTWPLSTSDNEQFF.

V and J are TRBV6-5 and TRBJ1-1; D perhaps matches TRBD1 (5 bases). Germline-derived CDR1 and CDR2 are MNHEY and SVGAGI. This CDR3 comprises 14 residues. Trimming cost V 0 bases and J 5 bases, with 10 bases left between them. CDR3 protein: CASSYSNGGTEAFF. The DNA for the CDR3 is TGTGCCAGCAGTTACTCCAACGGGGGGACTGAAGCTTTCTTT.

Note on this clone: The same CDR3 is also encoded by other DNA sequences in this sample. V usage is TRBV7-2 and J usage is TRBJ2-1; D may be TRBD1 (6 bases). CDR1 is SGHTA and CDR2 is FQGNSA in the germline V gene. With 5 bases removed from V and 9 bases from J, the gap between germline ends came to 8 bases. This CDR3 has 11 residues. Here the CDR3 reads CASSLGGEQFF. CDR3 bases: TGTGCCAGCAGCCTAGGGGGTGAGCAGTTCTTC.

Comments on this clone: The identical CDR3 is also encoded by other nucleotide sequences in the sample. This chain links TRBV5-1 with TRBJ2-3; D gene unclear. V was clipped by 1 base and J by 3 bases, with 3 bases between them. Germline CDR1 reads SGHRS; CDR2 reads YFSETQ. The CDR3 is made up of 12 amino acids. CDR3 sequence: CASSLSTDTQYF. CDR3 nucleotide sequence: TGCGCCAGCAGCTTGTCTACAGATACGCAGTATTTT.

The rearrangement joins TRBV6-1 to TRBJ2-7; the match to TRBD2 covers 8 bases. The CDR3 is 13 amino acids. The V segment lost 2 bases and the J segment 12 bases; nucleotides outside the gene matches: 9. In germline, CDR1 is MNHNS, CDR2 SASEGT. The CDR3 DNA is TGTGCCAGCAGTGAAAAGGAGGGGACTAGACTGTACTTC. This sequence encodes CASSEKEGTRLYF.

This chain connects TRBV7-2 to TRBJ2-5; TRBD2 is a possible D gene (7 bases). CDR3 size: 16 residues. CDR1 and CDR2 from the germline V gene are SGHTA and FQGNSA. V lost 0 bases, J lost 5 bases, and 16 bases lay in between. The CDR3 here is CASSLAGGPLLETQYF. Written as DNA, the CDR3 is TGTGCCAGCAGCTTAGCGGGGGGGCCGCTGTTGGAGACCCAGTACTTC.

To note about this clone: Other DNA sequences from this sample encode an identical CDR3 as well. The rearrangement uses TRBV5-1 and TRBJ2-7; perhaps TRBD1 as D (6 bases). The V gene's germline CDR1 is SGHRS and CDR2 YFSETQ. Trimming took 4 bases from V and 1 from J, leaving 9 bases between them. The CDR3 is made up of 13 amino acids. CDR3 sequence reads: CASSLTGSYEQYF. CDR3 in DNA: TGCGCCAGCAGCCTGACAGGTTCCTACGAGCAGTACTTC. The full variable domain, with the rest looked up from reference TRBV5-1 and TRBJ2-7, is KAGVTQTPRYLIKTRGQQVTLSCSPISGHRSVSWYQQTPGQGLQFLFEYFSETQRNKGNFPGRFSGRQFSNSRSEMNVSTLELGDSALYLCASSLTGSYEQYFGPGTRLTVT.

The table lists this clone with a count of one. The chain recombines TRBV7-2 with TRBJ1-3, with TRBD1 identical over 8 bases. CDR1 SGHTA and CDR2 FQGNSA come from the germline V gene. The CDR3 covers 13 residues. V shed 6 bases and J 8 bases; nucleotides not matched to a gene: 6. The CDR3 nucleotides read TGTGCCAGCAGTAACAGGGGGGGAGACACCATATATTTT. Translating it yields CASSNRGGDTIYF.